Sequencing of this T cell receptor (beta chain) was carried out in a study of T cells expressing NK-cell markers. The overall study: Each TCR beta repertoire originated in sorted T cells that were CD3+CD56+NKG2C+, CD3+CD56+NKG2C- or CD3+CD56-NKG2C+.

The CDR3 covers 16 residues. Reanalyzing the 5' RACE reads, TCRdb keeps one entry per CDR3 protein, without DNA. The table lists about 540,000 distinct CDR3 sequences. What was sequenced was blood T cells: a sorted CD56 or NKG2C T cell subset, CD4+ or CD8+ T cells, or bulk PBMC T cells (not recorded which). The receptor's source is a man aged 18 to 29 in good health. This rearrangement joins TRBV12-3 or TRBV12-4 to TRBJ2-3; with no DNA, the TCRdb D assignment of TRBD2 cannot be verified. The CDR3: CASSRDTGLAGDTQYF.